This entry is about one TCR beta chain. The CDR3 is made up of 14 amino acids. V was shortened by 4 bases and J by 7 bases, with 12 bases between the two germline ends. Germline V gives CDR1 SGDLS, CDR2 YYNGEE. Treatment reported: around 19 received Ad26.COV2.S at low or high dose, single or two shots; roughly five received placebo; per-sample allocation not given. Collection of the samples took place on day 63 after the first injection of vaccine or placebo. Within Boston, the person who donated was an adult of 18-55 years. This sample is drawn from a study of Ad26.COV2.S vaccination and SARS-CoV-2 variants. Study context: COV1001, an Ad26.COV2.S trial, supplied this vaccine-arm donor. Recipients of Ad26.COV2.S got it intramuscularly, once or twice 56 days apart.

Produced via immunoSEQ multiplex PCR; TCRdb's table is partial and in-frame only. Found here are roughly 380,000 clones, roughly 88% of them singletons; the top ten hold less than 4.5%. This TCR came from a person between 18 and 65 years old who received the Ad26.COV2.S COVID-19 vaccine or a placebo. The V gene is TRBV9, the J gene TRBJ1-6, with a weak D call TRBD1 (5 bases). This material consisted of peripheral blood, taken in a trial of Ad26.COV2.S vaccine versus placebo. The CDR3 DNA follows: TGTGCCAGCAGCAACGAACGGGGGAATTCACCCCTCCACTTT. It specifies CASSNERGNSPLHF.